These 7 T cell receptor beta chains share one sample of origin, sequenced in a study of blood T cell repertoires in COVID-19. This table comes from immunoSEQ multiplex PCR, and its TCRdb copy is limited to in-frame clones, with some not included. This sample has about 490,000 clones; roughly 85% occur once, and the top ten carry roughly 3.2%. Sequencing input: peripheral blood. These receptors were collected from a human donor in a cohort sampled during active COVID-19.

This rearrangement joins TRBV18 to TRBJ1-1; tentatively, D is TRBD1 (5 bases). Trimming took 1 base from V and 1 from J, leaving 10 bases between them. This CDR3 is 15 amino acids long. The germline gives CDR1 KGHSH, CDR2 LQKENI. CDR3 DNA sequence: TGTGCCAGCTCACCACTCCGGGGGGGGAACACTGAAGCTTTCTTT. Encoded protein: CASSPLRGGNTEAFF.

The V call is TRBV7-9, the J call TRBJ2-1; 7 bases are a match to TRBD1. Trimming cost V 5 bases and J 0 bases; bases outside gene matches: 7. This CDR3 spans 16 amino acids. CDR1 and CDR2 from the germline V gene are SEHNR and FQNEAQ (reference sequence). CDR3 loop: CASSVTGPSSYNEQFF. In DNA form, the CDR3 reads TGTGCCAGCAGCGTGACAGGGCCGAGCTCCTACAATGAGCAGTTCTTC. Full variable domain (missing parts from reference TRBV7-9 and TRBJ2-1): DTGVSQNPRHKITKRGQNVTFRCDPISEHNRLYWYRQTLGQGPEFLTYFQNEAQLEKSRLLSDRFSAERPKGSFSTLEIQRTEQGDSAMYLCASSVTGPSSYNEQFFGPGTRLTVL.

As to this clone: Within the sample, other DNA sequences also encode this same CDR3. This chain uses TRBV9 with TRBJ1-1, with no clear D. V dropped 2 bases and J dropped 0 bases, with 11 bases sitting between them. Germline loops: CDR1 SGDLS, CDR2 YYNGEE. The CDR3 has 15 residues. The CDR3 loop reads CASSVGSDLNTEAFF. The DNA of the CDR3 is TGTGCCAGCAGCGTCGGCAGCGATTTGAACACTGAAGCTTTCTTT.

The chain joins TRBV7-9 to TRBJ2-7; TRBD2 agrees at 10 bases. The CDR3 runs to 14 residues. J gave up 4 bases and V 4 bases, and 4 bases lay outside the gene matches. Germline V lookup: CDR1 SEHNR, CDR2 FQNEAQ (reference sequence). The CDR3 protein is CASSSSGRRYEQYF. For the CDR3, the DNA is TGTGCCAGCAGCTCTAGCGGGAGAAGGTACGAGCAGTACTTC.

The rearrangement uses TRBV5-1 and TRBJ2-1; maybe TRBD1 (5 bases). The germline CDR1 and CDR2 sequences are SGHRS and YFSETQ. V lost 4 bases and J 9 bases, leaving 11 bases between the germline ends. The CDR3 totals 12 residues. DNA of the CDR3: TGCGCCAGCAGCCAGGGATTGGGTGAGCAGTTCTTC. This sequence encodes CASSQGLGEQFF.

This sequence joins TRBV7-9 and TRBJ2-3; TRBD1 matches at 12 bases. V gave up 5 bases and J gave up 4 bases; unmatched junction bases: 7. This CDR3 comprises 16 residues. CDR1 and CDR2 (germline): SEHNR, FQNEAQ (reference sequence). For the CDR3, the DNA is TGTGCCAGCAGCCATTCCGGGACAGGGGGCGCAGATACGCAGTATTTT. Protein: CASSHSGTGGADTQYF. Combining the CDR3 with reference TRBV7-9 and TRBJ2-3 gives the whole variable domain DTGVSQNPRHKITKRGQNVTFRCDPISEHNRLYWYRQTLGQGPEFLTYFQNEAQLEKSRLLSDRFSAERPKGSFSTLEIQRTEQGDSAMYLCASSHSGTGGADTQYFGPGTRLTVL.

A word on this clone: The same CDR3 can be traced to other DNA sequences in this sample. V usage is TRBV18 and J usage is TRBJ2-3; TRBD1 is a possible D gene (5 bases). The CDR3 extends over 14 amino acids. V was pared by 3 bases and J by 4 bases, with 11 bases between. Germline V lookup: CDR1 KGHSH, CDR2 LQKENI. As DNA, the CDR3 is TGTGCCAGCTCACCCACCACAGGCCCAGATACGCAGTATTTT. Its protein is CASSPTTGPDTQYF.